These T cell receptor beta chains were read from a single sample in a study of T cell repertoires in cytomegalovirus infection. Using its own MiXCR run on the reads, TCRdb lists one record per CDR3 protein. The sample has some 100,000 distinct CDR3 sequences, 20% to 30% seen once. Material for sequencing was CD8+ T cells from PBMCs. All receptors come from a human donor in good health (CMV status not recorded). Some clones in this sample may be carry-over from other donors' samples. The CDR3 runs from the conserved cysteine through the conserved F or W. The D gene is left open where the match is weak. Size is omitted from some rows. Given values are once, few, many or a class for expanded clones.

clone_size d_call j_call v_call cdr3_nt cdr3_aa
- TRBD2 TRBJ2-3 TRBV6-1 TGTGCCAGCAACCATCTAGCGGACCCCACAGATACGCAGTATTTT CASNHLADPTDTQYF
- - TRBJ2-7 TRBV25-1 TGTGCCAGCAGTGAATACGAGCAGTACTTC CASSEYEQYF
- - TRBJ1-1 TRBV19 TGTGCCAGTAGTACGGGGCCGCACACTGAAGCTTTCTTT CASSTGPHTEAFF
few - TRBJ1-1 TRBV9 TGTGCCAGCAGCACCCCCTCAGGAGGGAACACTGAAGCTTTCTTT CASSTPSGGNTEAFF
- TRBD2 TRBJ2-1 TRBV7-7 TGTGCTAGCAGTCCTGTCGGGACTAGCGGGGGCAATGAGCAGTTCTTC CASSPVGTSGGNEQFF
- - TRBJ2-7 TRBV4-2 TGTGCCAGCAGCCGGGGCAACTCCTACGAGCAGTACTTC CASSRGNSYEQYF
few TRBD2 TRBJ2-1 TRBV11-2 TGTGCCAGCAGCTTAGATCTTGGGACTAGGGGAAGTAATGAGCAGTTCTTC CASSLDLGTRGSNEQFF
- - TRBJ2-1 TRBV20-1 TGCAGTGCTAGGTGGGGGAGCTCCTACAATGAGCAGTTCTTC CSARWGSSYNEQFF
few TRBD1 TRBJ1-5 TRBV18 TGTGCCAGCTCACCACCCTCCCGGGACAGGGGGGGTTATCAGCCCCAGCATTTT CASSPPSRDRGGYQPQHF
many - TRBJ1-2 TRBV12-3/TRBV12-4 TGTGCCAGCAGTTTAGCGCTCCTGACAGAGAACTATGGCTACACCTTC CASSLALLTENYGYTF
- - TRBJ1-1 TRBV7-9 TGTGCCAGCAGCTTAGTTGGGGGAGGCACTGAAGCTTTCTTT CASSLVGGGTEAFF
- TRBD1 TRBJ1-1 TRBV5-1 TGCGCCAGCCACTCAGGGGGGCGGACGAACACTGAAGCTTTCTTT CASHSGGRTNTEAFF
few TRBD2 TRBJ2-2 TRBV10-1 TGCGCCAGCAGCCCCAGGACTAGCGGGAGGGCGAACACCGGGGAGCTGTTTTTT CASSPRTSGRANTGELFF
- - TRBJ2-7 TRBV18 TGTGCCAGCTCACCACCTTTGTCCCCTTACGAGCAGTACTTC CASSPPLSPYEQYF
many TRBD2 TRBJ2-5 TRBV14 TGTGCCAGCAGCCACTGGGAGGGAGAGACCCAGTACTTC CASSHWEGETQYF
many TRBD2 TRBJ2-1 TRBV7-8 TGTGCCAGCAGCCCGCGACTAGCGGGGGGCAACAATGAGCAGTTCTTC CASSPRLAGGNNEQFF
few - TRBJ2-6 TRBV28 TGTGCCAGCAGCACTTACTTGGCTGGGGCCAACGTCCTGACTTTC CASSTYLAGANVLTF
- - TRBJ2-1 TRBV7-6 TGTGCCAGCAGCTCCGCCGGCTCTCCAGGGGATGAGCAGTTCTTC CASSSAGSPGDEQFF